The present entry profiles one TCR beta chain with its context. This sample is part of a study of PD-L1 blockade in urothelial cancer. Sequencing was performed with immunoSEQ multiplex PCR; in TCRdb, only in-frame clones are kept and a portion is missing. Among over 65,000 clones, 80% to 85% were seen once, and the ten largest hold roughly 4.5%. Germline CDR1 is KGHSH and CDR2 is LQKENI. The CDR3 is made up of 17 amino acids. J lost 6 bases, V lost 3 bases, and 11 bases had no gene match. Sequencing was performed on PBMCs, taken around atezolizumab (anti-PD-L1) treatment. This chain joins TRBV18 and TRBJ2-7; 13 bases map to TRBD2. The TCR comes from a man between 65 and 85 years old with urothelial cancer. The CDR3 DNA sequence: TGTGCCAGCTCACCTCAAGGGACTAGCGGGACCCCGTTCGAGCAGTACTTC. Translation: CASSPQGTSGTPFEQYF.